A selection of T cell receptor beta chains follows, all from one sample in a study of identical twins. TCRdb recomputed calls from the 5' RACE reads with MiXCR, one row per CDR3 protein. This sample has more than 1.5 million distinct CDR3 sequences, with around 29% found just once. Input material: cord blood. The receptors shown here come from a newborn girl in good health. The CDR3 runs from the conserved cysteine through the conserved F or W. D genes are given only for firm matches. Not all rows give a size; the values are once, few, many and, for expanded clones, a class.

D gene	V gene	J gene	clone size	CDR3 DNA	CDR3 protein
TRBD2	TRBV5-5	TRBJ2-5	few	TGTGCCAGCAGCTTGGCCGGAGCGGGAGGGCCGAAGACCCAGTACTTC	CASSLAGAGGPKTQYF
TRBD2	TRBV27	TRBJ2-7	few	TGTGCCAGCAGTTTATGGGTAAACTTGGGGGCTAGCGGGAAAATCTACGAGCAGTACTTC	CASSLWVNLGASGKIYEQYF
-	TRBV5-1	TRBJ2-1	many	TGCGCCAGCACCACGGAAAGGGGGTACTCCTACAATGAGCAGTTCTTC	CASTTERGYSYNEQFF
TRBD1	TRBV15	TRBJ2-4	few	TGTGCCACCAGCAGGGACAGGGAAAACATTCAGTACTTC	CATSRDRENIQYF
-	TRBV24-1	TRBJ2-1	few	TGTGCCACCAGTGATTTGGGGCGGGCCTACAATGAGCAGTTCTTC	CATSDLGRAYNEQFF
TRBD2	TRBV5-6	TRBJ2-3	-	TGTGCCAGCAGCTTGGATCTCGGGGCGGGGGTGGGCACAGATACGCAGTATTTT	CASSLDLGAGVGTDTQYF
-	TRBV6-5	TRBJ1-2	many	TGTGCCAGCAGTTACTCGGTCCACCCTTCATTTAACTATGGCTACACCTTC	CASSYSVHPSFNYGYTF
-	TRBV28	TRBJ2-1	-	TGTGCCAGCAGTTTACCGAAAATCCGGGTCCTCGGGGACAATGAGCAGTTCTTC	CASSLPKIRVLGDNEQFF
TRBD1	TRBV15	TRBJ1-2	few	TGTGCCACCAGCAGGACCGACAGGGACTATGGCTACACCTTC	CATSRTDRDYGYTF
TRBD2	TRBV12-3/TRBV12-4	TRBJ2-7	-	TGTGCCAGCAGTTTGTCTAGCGGGAAGGGCGAGCAGTACTTC	CASSLSSGKGEQYF
TRBD2	TRBV12-3/TRBV12-4	TRBJ2-1	-	TGTGCCAGCAGTGTCGGGACTAGCGTCGACAATGAGCAGTTCTTC	CASSVGTSVDNEQFF
-	TRBV21-1	TRBJ2-7	-	TGTGCCAGCAGCAAAGTCCCTAGCGCCCACGAGCAGTACTTC	CASSKVPSAHEQYF
-	TRBV6-2/TRBV6-3	TRBJ1-1	-	TGTGCCAGCAGTTACTCGGCCGATACAGGCACCACTGAAGCTTTCTTT	CASSYSADTGTTEAFF
-	TRBV27	TRBJ2-7	few	TGTGCCAGCAGTTTACACTCTCCCTCCTACGAGCAGTACTTC	CASSLHSPSYEQYF
-	TRBV19	TRBJ2-4	few	TGTGCCACCGCGACGCTAGCCAAAAACATTCAGTACTTC	CATATLAKNIQYF
-	TRBV4-2	TRBJ2-1	-	TGTGCCAGCAGCCAAGATCCGGGACTCCTTAACAATGAGCAGTTCTTC	CASSQDPGLLNNEQFF
-	TRBV5-1	TRBJ1-5	-	TGCGCCAGCAGCTTGGGGACAGCTCAGCCCCAGCATTTT	CASSLGTAQPQHF
TRBD1	TRBV15	TRBJ2-3	-	TGTGCCGCCAGCAGAAGACAGGGGGGAGATACGCAGTATTTT	CAASRRQGGDTQYF
TRBD1	TRBV5-1	TRBJ1-1	-	TGCGCCAGCAACAAGGGACAGCTGAACACTGAAGCTTTCTTT	CASNKGQLNTEAFF
-	TRBV18	TRBJ2-1	-	TGTGCCAGCTCACCACGAGGGAACCGCGATGAGCAGTTCTTC	CASSPRGNRDEQFF
TRBD1	TRBV12-3/TRBV12-4	TRBJ2-3	-	TGTGCCAGCAGTCCGTGGACAGGGGGGAGAACAGATGTGCAATATTTT	CASSPWTGGRTDVQYF
TRBD2	TRBV6-1	TRBJ2-5	-	TGTGCCAGCCGCAGAACCGGGACTAGCGGGGGGGCCTATGAGCAGTACTTC	CASRRTGTSGGAYEQYF
-	TRBV5-1	TRBJ1-3	-	TGCGCCAGCGGCGCGCAGGACTCTGGAAACACCATATATTTT	CASGAQDSGNTIYF
-	TRBV4-2	TRBJ2-2	-	TGTGCCAGCAGCCAAGATCTGAAAGGCGGGGAGCTGTTTTTT	CASSQDLKGGELFF
-	TRBV14	TRBJ2-1	-	TGTGCCAGCAGCCGAGGACTACTGGGCGAGCAGTTCTTC	CASSRGLLGEQFF
-	TRBV20-1	TRBJ2-3	few	TGCAGTCCAGCAGAGGGACTAGATACGCAGTATTTT	CSPAEGLDTQYF
TRBD2	TRBV20-1	TRBJ2-4	few	TGCAGTGCTAGACAACTAGCGGGGGGGATTGCCAAAAACATTCAGTACTTC	CSARQLAGGIAKNIQYF
TRBD2	TRBV7-2	TRBJ2-7	-	TGTGCCAGCAGCTTGGAGCGGGGGGGCCGCTACGAGCAGTACTTC	CASSLERGGRYEQYF
-	TRBV28	TRBJ1-3	-	TGTGCCAGCAGAGATAATGGAAACACCATATATTTT	CASRDNGNTIYF
TRBD2	TRBV27	TRBJ2-7	few	TGTGCCAGCAGTTTCTTGCAGGGACTAGCGGGAGGGGGCGAGCAGTACTTC	CASSFLQGLAGGGEQYF
-	TRBV9	TRBJ2-4	few	TGTGCCAGCAGCGTAGACCCTAGTATGGGCAACATTCAGTACTTC	CASSVDPSMGNIQYF
-	TRBV20-1	TRBJ2-1	-	TGCAGTGCTAGAGACCTCGGAGTAAGGAATGAGCAGTTCTTC	CSARDLGVRNEQFF
TRBD2	TRBV9	TRBJ2-2	-	TGTGCCAGCAGCGTAAAGAGCGGGGGGGCCGACACCGGGGAGCTGTTTTTT	CASSVKSGGADTGELFF
TRBD2	TRBV3-1	TRBJ2-6	few	TGTGCCAGCAGCCTCAGACTAGCGGGATTCTCTGGGGCCAACGTCCTGACTTTC	CASSLRLAGFSGANVLTF
TRBD2	TRBV20-1	TRBJ2-7	few	TGCAGTGCTCGAGGACTAGCGGGGTCGAGCTCCTACGAGCAGTACTTC	CSARGLAGSSSYEQYF
-	TRBV27	TRBJ2-7	-	TGTGCCAGCAGTCCCCGACTCGACAGCTACGAGCAGTACTTC	CASSPRLDSYEQYF